Given below is one T cell receptor (beta chain) in context. The table came from immunoSEQ multiplex PCR; TCRdb's copy has only in-frame clones and leaves some out. The top ten hold 11% of the sample, which has more than 30,000 clones, roughly 84% seen once. The source of the sample is a study of OX40 agonist ivuxolimab in advanced cancers. Whole-study context: Therapy given before enrollment (anti-PD-1, anti-PD-L1 or anti-CTLA-4) was allowed, and over 35% had some. Partial response was recorded in three patients: one hepatocellular carcinoma and two cutaneous melanoma cases.

The sample was CD4+ or CD8+ T cells sorted from blood, taken in a trial of the OX40 agonist ivuxolimab. This clonotype was sampled from an adult with an advanced solid tumor such as melanoma, head and neck, liver or kidney cancer.

CDR3 in DNA: TGTGCCAGCAGCCCCCCCTTAGCGGCCAATGAGCAGTTCTTC. Its translation is CASSPPLAANEQFF. The chain uses TRBV5-6 and TRBJ2-1; weak D call: TRBD2 (6 bases). The CDR3 consists of 14 residues. Germline lookup yields CDR1 SGHDT and CDR2 YYEEEE. Trimming removed 4 bases from V and 6 bases from J, with 14 bases in between.